One sample yielded the 25 T cell receptor beta chains listed below, sequenced in a study of OX40 agonist ivuxolimab in advanced cancers. Sequencing was performed with immunoSEQ multiplex PCR; in TCRdb, only in-frame clones are kept and a portion is missing. The top ten clones hold less than 0.2% of a sample with 100,000 or so clones, around 94% of them seen once. Sequencing was performed on CD4+ or CD8+ T cells sorted from blood, taken in a trial of the OX40 agonist ivuxolimab. These receptors were taken from an adult with an advanced solid tumor such as melanoma, head and neck, liver or kidney cancer.

The chain recombines TRBV11-2 with TRBJ2-5, with D hard to call. V was shortened by 1 base and J by 1 base, with 19 bases between the two germline ends. The CDR3 runs 18 residues. Germline CDR1 SGHAT, CDR2 FQNNGV. The CDR3 DNA reads TGTGCCAGCAGCTTAGGGCCCGGGTGGTTCCAGGTCCAAGAGACCCAGTACTTC. The encoded protein is CASSLGPGWFQVQETQYF.

This chain links TRBV15 with TRBJ2-7; D gene uncertain. The CDR3 consists of 13 residues. Trimming pared 3 bases from V and 2 bases from J, leaving 8 bases between. Germline V lookup: CDR1 LNHNV, CDR2 YYDKDF (reference sequence). The CDR3 DNA reads TGTGCCACCAGCAGGGGAAGCACCTACGAGCAGTACTTC. Protein sequence: CATSRGSTYEQYF.

The chain recombines TRBV2 with TRBJ2-3; D gene unclear. This CDR3 spans 12 amino acids. Trimming shortened V by 9 bases and J by 3 bases, and 10 bases separated the two germline ends. Germline CDR1 is SNHLY and CDR2 is FYNNEI. Here the CDR3 DNA reads TGTGCCAGACAGAACGAGACAGATACGCAGTATTTT. Its translation is CARQNETDTQYF.

The chain recombines TRBV21-1 with TRBJ2-7; the tabulated D call, TRBD2, remains unverified against the DNA. TRBV21-1 is recorded as a pseudogene. The CDR3 is 16 residues long. The CDR3 nucleotides are TGTGCCAGCAGCAAAAAGGACCCTTTTAAAGAGGGAGAGCAGTACTTC. Its translation is CASSKKDPFKEGEQYF.

The CDR3 coding sequence is TGTGCCAGCAGTTACTCGGGCAGCTCCTACGAGCAGTACTTC. Translated: CASSYSGSSYEQYF. The chain uses TRBV6-6 and TRBJ2-7; no definite D call. The CDR3 spans 14 residues. The germline gives CDR1 MNHNY, CDR2 SVGAGI (reference sequence). Between the trimmed V and J ends, which lost 0 bases and 0 bases, there was a span of 6 bases.

The chain links TRBV7-2 to TRBJ2-5; a possible D gene is TRBD2 (5 bases). The CDR3 consists of 13 residues. Trimming removed 6 bases at V and 5 bases at J, with 13 bases between. Germline CDR1 is SGHTA and CDR2 is FQGNSA. The CDR3 DNA sequence: TGTGCCAGCAGGAGAGGGTCTTCGGAGACCCAGTACTTC. Its protein is CASRRGSSETQYF.

The chain employs TRBV7-9 and TRBJ2-7, with D possibly matching TRBD2 (6 bases). The CDR3 is 15 amino acids. Trimming cost V 0 bases and J 5 bases, with 14 bases left between them. Germline CDR1 reads SEHNR; CDR2 reads FQNEAQ (reference sequence). In DNA, the CDR3 is TGTGCCAGCAGCTTAGCGCCGGGGGTGCGACACGAGCAGTACTTC. Translated: CASSLAPGVRHEQYF.

The chain uses TRBV6-6 and TRBJ2-7, with D possibly matching TRBD2 (5 bases). Germline values: CDR1 MNHNY, CDR2 SVGAGI (reference sequence). This CDR3 has 14 amino acids. The germline V and J ends were trimmed by 6 bases and 0 bases, with 12 bases remaining between them. CDR3 amino acids: CASRTRGYSYEQYF. CDR3 in DNA: TGTGCCAGCAGGACTCGAGGGTACTCCTACGAGCAGTACTTC.

The rearrangement links TRBV6-1 to TRBJ2-7; TRBD1 matches 12 bases. This CDR3 contains 15 residues. Germline values: CDR1 MNHNS, CDR2 SASEGT. Trimming took 4 bases from V and 2 from J; bases not matched to a gene: 3. The CDR3 DNA is TGTGCCAGCAGTGGAAGGGACAGGGGGCCCTACGAGCAGTACTTC. Translated, it gives CASSGRDRGPYEQYF.

The chain is built from TRBV7-2 and TRBJ2-7, with 8 bases identical to TRBD2. V shed 2 bases, J shed 8 bases, and the junction held 11 bases outside the gene matches. The CDR3 contains 15 residues. Germline values: CDR1 SGHTA, CDR2 FQGNSA. CDR3 residues: CASSLSSGGRSKQYF. CDR3 DNA sequence: TGTGCCAGCAGCTTATCGTCGGGGGGGCGTAGTAAGCAGTACTTC.

This clone was seen only once. The V gene is TRBV5-6, the J gene TRBJ1-1; TRBD1 might be the D (5 bases). V was trimmed by 0 bases and J by 1 base, leaving 10 bases between them. Germline CDR1 and CDR2: SGHDT and YYEEEE. The CDR3 has 15 residues. The CDR3 sequence is CASSLVSGQNTEAFF. The DNA of the CDR3 is TGTGCCAGCAGCTTGGTTTCTGGACAGAACACTGAAGCTTTCTTT.

Remarks on this clone: The conserved closing phenylalanine or tryptophan is absent in this CDR3, likely reflecting a read error. The limits of the CDR3 on the DNA are not certain, so only TCRdb's listed CDR3 is given. The rearrangement links TRBV21-1 to TRBJ1-2. TRBV21-1 is tagged as a pseudogene. 13 amino acids form the CDR3, both terminal residues included. The CDR3 reads CASGLFPRDGYTL.

This rearrangement joins TRBV5-1 to TRBJ2-7; D perhaps matches TRBD1 (5 bases). The CDR3 loop spans 13 amino acids. V lost 4 bases and J lost 1, with 9 bases in between. CDR1 is SGHRS and CDR2 is YFSETQ in the germline V gene. The CDR3 nucleotides read TGCGCCAGCAGCCTCAGGGCATCCTACGAGCAGTACTTC. Translation gives CASSLRASYEQYF.

The chain joins TRBV5-4 to TRBJ2-1, with 12 nucleotides matching TRBD2. The CDR3 contains 16 residues. From germline, CDR1 is SGHNT and CDR2 YYREEE (reference sequence). J lost 1 base, V lost 7 bases, and 6 bases had no gene match. CDR3 nucleotide sequence: TGTGCCAGCGGGCTAGCGGGGGGGGCATCCTACAATGAGCAGTTCTTC. It codes for CASGLAGGASYNEQFF.

The V call is TRBV2, the J call TRBJ1-1; D is possibly TRBD1 (5 bases). The CDR3 length is 13 residues. Germline V gene data show CDR1 as SNHLY and CDR2 as FYNNEI. V lost 5 bases, J lost 5 bases, and 12 bases lay in between. CDR3 loop: CASSPVRGTEAFF. The DNA of the CDR3 is TGTGCCAGCAGTCCCGTTAGGGGAACTGAAGCTTTCTTT.

This clone was seen just once. The rearrangement joins TRBV18 to TRBJ1-3; possible D gene TRBD1, 6 bases. Deletions cut 4 bases from V and 0 bases from J, with 13 bases between. The CDR3 spans 16 residues. In germline, CDR1 is KGHSH, CDR2 LQKENI. The CDR3 DNA reads TGTGCCAGCTCACAAAACAGGGCGAACTCTGGAAACACCATATATTTT. Translated, it gives CASSQNRANSGNTIYF.

The genes are TRBV27 and TRBJ2-3; TRBD1 matches at 8 bases. The CDR3 is 17 amino acids. The germline CDR1 and CDR2 sequences are MNHEY and SMNVEV (reference sequence). J lost 1 base, V lost 3 bases, and 9 bases had no gene match. CDR3 residues: CASSFYSGGAGTDTQYF. DNA of the CDR3: TGTGCCAGCAGTTTTTATTCAGGGGGCGCGGGCACAGATACGCAGTATTTT.

CDR3 loop: CAFSRQGNEKLFF. CDR3 nucleotides: TGTGCCTTCTCTCGACAGGGTAATGAAAAACTGTTTTTT. The chain is built from TRBV5-4 and TRBJ1-4; 7 nucleotides line up with TRBD1. The length of the CDR3 is 13 residues. CDR1 and CDR2 (germline): SGHNT, YYREEE (reference sequence). The ends lost 10 bases at V and 4 bases at J; junction bases unmatched: 7.

This chain connects TRBV5-8 to TRBJ2-7; 9 bases map to TRBD2. The V and J ends lost 0 bases and 12 bases, in that order; junction bases with no gene match: 7. This CDR3 contains 13 residues. Germline assignment: CDR1 SGHTS and CDR2 YDEGEE. The CDR3 DNA reads as TGTGCCAGCAGCTTGGATAGTAGCGGGGGACGGTACTTC. This encodes CASSLDSSGGRYF.

The chain combines TRBV6-5 with TRBJ2-7; TRBD2 aligns across 10 bases. From germline, CDR1 is MNHEY and CDR2 SVGAGI. The CDR3 is 16 amino acids. With 0 bases clipped from V and 2 bases from J, the junction kept 4 bases outside the gene matches. The CDR3 DNA reads as TGTGCCAGCAGTTACTCGATTGGGACTAGCGCCTACGAGCAGTACTTC. This translates into CASSYSIGTSAYEQYF.

V usage is TRBV10-3 and J usage is TRBJ1-2, with a tentative D call TRBD1 (5 bases). CDR3 size: 11 residues. Germline CDR1 ENHRY, CDR2 SYGVKD. With 4 bases removed from V and 7 bases from J, the gap between germline ends came to 7 bases. Here the CDR3 reads CAISAGAGYTF. The CDR3 DNA reads TGTGCCATCAGTGCTGGGGCTGGCTACACCTTC.

A single count supports this clone. V usage is TRBV7-8 and J usage is TRBJ2-3; TRBD2 aligns across 10 bases. The CDR3 is 18 residues long. Germline V gives CDR1 SGHVS, CDR2 FQNEAQ. V lost 3 bases and J lost 1; bases outside the gene matches: 10. CDR3 bases: TGTGCCAGCAGCTTTCGTACCGGACTAGCGGATCGCACAGATACGCAGTATTTT. Translation: CASSFRTGLADRTDTQYF.

V gene TRBV5-4 combines with J gene TRBJ1-1, with TRBD1 matching 9 bases. The CDR3 runs to 15 residues. From germline, CDR1 is SGHNT and CDR2 YYREEE (reference sequence). V lost 4 bases, J lost 4 bases, and 8 bases stayed unmatched. For the CDR3, the DNA is TGTGCCAGCAGCCCGGACAGGGGTCGGTCCACTGAAGCTTTCTTT. Protein: CASSPDRGRSTEAFF.

This clone was recorded only once. The chain links TRBV7-2 to TRBJ2-1, with TRBD2 identical over 13 bases. The CDR3 covers 19 residues. Germline CDR1 reads SGHTA; CDR2 reads FQGNSA. V lost 4 bases, J lost 0 bases, and 9 bases stayed unmatched. CDR3 coding DNA: TGTGCCAGCAGCTCAAGTACGACTAGCGGGGGGAGCTCCTACAATGAGCAGTTCTTC. Protein product: CASSSSTTSGGSSYNEQFF.

The chain carries TRBV11-2 and TRBJ2-5; a possible D gene is TRBD2 (5 bases). The germline V gene has CDR1 SGHAT and CDR2 FQNNGV. The CDR3 contains 14 residues. V was clipped by 5 bases and J by 5 bases, with 15 bases between them. The CDR3 DNA reads as TGTGCCAGCAGCCCCCTCCGGGGTCGGGAGACCCAGTACTTC. Translating it yields CASSPLRGRETQYF.